This paragraph covers one TCR beta chain sequence. These data are taken from a study of blood T cell repertoires in COVID-19. Across the study: Sites in the United States, Italy and Spain provided acute and convalescent COVID-19 samples. PBMCs, B-cell-depleted T cells, or T cells were the source of the cDNA or gDNA that made up the material.

Clones were read by immunoSEQ multiplex PCR, and TCRdb kept only the in-frame ones, dropping some. The sample consists of some 270,000 clones, roughly 84% of them appearing once. The CDR3 length is 13 residues. Germline V gene data show CDR1 as SNHLY and CDR2 as FYNNEI. Trimming pared 8 bases from V and 4 bases from J, leaving 12 bases between. The TCR comes from a woman aged 40 to 49 who had recovered from COVID-19. The source material was peripheral blood. The J gene is TRBJ1-3, the V gene TRBV2, with a possible D match to TRBD1 (5 bases). CDR3 DNA sequence: TGTGCCAGCCGCGGGACCGGAGGAAACACCATATATTTT. This sequence encodes CASRGTGGNTIYF.